Listed below are T cell receptor beta chains from one sample, sequenced in a study of a mutant IDH1 vaccine in newly diagnosed glioma. Their specific antigens are unknown. TCRdb's copy holds only in-frame clones and misses some; the assay was immunoSEQ multiplex PCR. The sample has tens of thousands of clones; around 85% are singletons. This sample comprised PBMCs, obtained from a glioma patient whose treatment included an IDH1 peptide vaccine. The receptor set was obtained from a man in his forties with glioma. Both conserved end residues are part of each CDR3. Each record gives: D gene, J gene, V gene, clone size, CDR3 protein, CDR3 DNA. D genes are given only for firm matches. Clone size appears in some rows only: once, few, many, or a class for an expanded clone.

D gene: TRBD1
J gene: TRBJ2-7
V gene: TRBV19
clone size: .
CDR3 protein: CASRQTGGGEQYF
CDR3 DNA: TGTGCCAGTAGACAGACAGGGGGAGGCGAGCAGTACTTC

D gene: TRBD1
J gene: TRBJ2-4
V gene: TRBV19
clone size: once
CDR3 protein: CASNAQTGGRNIQYF
CDR3 DNA: TGTGCCAGTAATGCCCAGACAGGGGGTAGGAACATTCAGTACTTC

D gene: .
J gene: TRBJ2-1
V gene: TRBV4-2
clone size: .
CDR3 protein: CASSQESRNEQFF
CDR3 DNA: TGTGCCAGCAGCCAAGAGAGCCGCAATGAGCAGTTCTTC

D gene: TRBD1
J gene: TRBJ2-5
V gene: TRBV28
clone size: .
CDR3 protein: CASSSPGTGKETQYF
CDR3 DNA: TGTGCCAGCAGTTCTCCCGGGACAGGGAAAGAGACCCAGTACTTC

D gene: TRBD2
J gene: TRBJ2-1
V gene: TRBV7-8
clone size: .
CDR3 protein: CASSLARLAGAGGYEQFF
CDR3 DNA: TGTGCCAGCAGCTTAGCAAGACTAGCGGGAGCCGGGGGATATGAGCAGTTCTTC

D gene: .
J gene: TRBJ1-4
V gene: TRBV2
clone size: .
CDR3 protein: CASSLQGFIEKLFF
CDR3 DNA: TGTGCCAGCAGTTTACAGGGTTTTATTGAAAAACTGTTTTTT

D gene: TRBD2
J gene: TRBJ2-2
V gene: TRBV7-3
clone size: .
CDR3 protein: CASSPEELAANTGELFF
CDR3 DNA: TGTGCCAGCAGCCCCGAAGAGCTAGCGGCGAACACCGGGGAGCTGTTTTTT

D gene: TRBD2
J gene: TRBJ2-2
V gene: TRBV6-5
clone size: .
CDR3 protein: CASSSGLAGGFGELFF
CDR3 DNA: TGTGCCAGCAGTTCGGGACTAGCGGGAGGGTTCGGGGAGCTGTTTTTT

D gene: .
J gene: TRBJ1-1
V gene: TRBV27
clone size: .
CDR3 protein: CASSFDPREEDTEAFF
CDR3 DNA: TGTGCCAGCAGTTTCGACCCGAGGGAGGAGGACACTGAAGCTTTCTTT

D gene: .
J gene: TRBJ2-5
V gene: TRBV2
clone size: .
CDR3 protein: CASSEVALQETQYF
CDR3 DNA: TGTGCCAGCAGTGAAGTTGCACTGCAAGAGACCCAGTACTTC

D gene: .
J gene: TRBJ2-7
V gene: TRBV27
clone size: .
CDR3 protein: CASSLMAIPVSYEQYF
CDR3 DNA: TGTGCCAGCAGTTTGATGGCAATCCCCGTGTCCTACGAGCAGTACTTC

D gene: .
J gene: TRBJ1-1
V gene: TRBV7-3
clone size: .
CDR3 protein: CASSLTGFMNTEAFF
CDR3 DNA: TGTGCCAGCAGCCTAACAGGGTTCATGAACACTGAAGCTTTCTTT

D gene: .
J gene: TRBJ1-5
V gene: TRBV2
clone size: .
CDR3 protein: CASRSLRDQPQHF
CDR3 DNA: TGTGCCAGCAGGTCCTTACGGGATCAGCCCCAGCATTTT

D gene: TRBD1
J gene: TRBJ2-4
V gene: TRBV5-4
clone size: .
CDR3 protein: CASSPTGDIQYF
CDR3 DNA: TGTGCCAGCAGCCCGACAGGGGACATTCAGTACTTC

D gene: TRBD2
J gene: TRBJ2-7
V gene: TRBV5-1
clone size: .
CDR3 protein: CASSLDWGRDEQYF
CDR3 DNA: TGCGCCAGCAGCTTGGACTGGGGGAGGGACGAGCAGTACTTC

D gene: .
J gene: TRBJ1-1
V gene: TRBV18
clone size: once
CDR3 protein: CASSPRDGGNTEAFF
CDR3 DNA: TGTGCCAGCTCACCACGGGACGGCGGGAACACTGAAGCTTTCTTT

D gene: .
J gene: TRBJ1-1
V gene: TRBV19
clone size: .
CDR3 protein: CASSIGYTEAFF
CDR3 DNA: TGTGCCAGTAGTATAGGGTACACTGAAGCTTTCTTT

D gene: TRBD1
J gene: TRBJ2-5
V gene: TRBV11-2
clone size: few
CDR3 protein: CASSYVGTGGTQYF
CDR3 DNA: TGTGCCAGCAGCTACGTCGGGACAGGGGGAACCCAGTACTTC

D gene: TRBD2
J gene: TRBJ2-7
V gene: TRBV4-2
clone size: .
CDR3 protein: CASSRGEGATPYEQYF
CDR3 DNA: TGTGCCAGCAGCCGAGGGGAGGGAGCGACACCCTACGAGCAGTACTTC

D gene: TRBD1
J gene: TRBJ2-2
V gene: TRBV7-6
clone size: few
CDR3 protein: CASSLVDRGLAGELFF
CDR3 DNA: TGTGCCAGCAGCTTAGTAGACAGGGGGCTGGCCGGGGAGCTGTTTTTT